This T cell receptor (beta chain) was sequenced for a study of blood T cells in healthy people across ages. For the second PCR, which ran for about 7 to 12 cycles, a sample-barcoded 5' primer and a J-beta primer mix were used. TCRdb re-called the 5' RACE reads through MiXCR, storing one row per CDR3 protein. The sample lists 1,300,000 or so distinct CDR3 sequences; around 55% were seen once. Per the germline V gene, CDR1 is SEHNR and CDR2 is FQNEAQ (reference sequence). V shed 2 bases and J shed 7 bases, with 6 bases lying between them. This CDR3 region has 12 residues. The chain uses TRBV7-9 and TRBJ2-4; D unclear. The TCR was taken from a man aged 18 to 29 in good health. Material for sequencing was blood. CDR3 residues: CASSLSGNIQYF. Here the CDR3 DNA reads TGTGCCAGCAGCTTAAGTGGGAACATTCAGTACTTC.